Below, 9 T cell receptor beta chains from the same sample are listed, as sequenced in a study of vaccination effects on CD4 cells after COVID-19. Culture proceeded for 10 days, and CD4+ T cells were then isolated. Participants each got two BNT162b2 or mRNA-1273 vaccine doses. Assay: immunoSEQ multiplex PCR; the TCRdb copy retains only in-frame clones and omits some. The sample records tens of thousands of clones, around 70% being singletons. The antigens these receptors bind are not known. Sequencing used CD4+ T cells from PBMCs cultured without peptide, obtained after COVID-19 vaccination. All receptors derive from a human donor who received a COVID-19 vaccine.

A few counts support this clone. The chain links TRBV5-8 to TRBJ2-3, with D maybe TRBD1 (5 bases). Germline-derived CDR1 and CDR2 are SGHTS and YDEGEE. There are 16 residues in the CDR3. The V and J ends lost 7 bases and 3 bases respectively, with 21 bases between them. The CDR3 spells CASPDRPRRRTDTQYF. DNA of the CDR3: TGTGCCAGCCCCGACAGACCCCGAAGAAGAACAGATACGCAGTATTTT.

The chain employs TRBV5-1 and TRBJ2-5; D possibly matches TRBD1 or TRBD2 (5 bases each). The length of the CDR3 is 14 residues. Trimming cost V 1 base and J 5 bases, with 12 bases left between them. Looked up from germline, CDR1 is SGHRS and CDR2 is YFSETQ. In DNA, the CDR3 is TGCGCCAGCAGCTTGAGAGGGGCCTTGGAGACCCAGTACTTC. This sequence encodes CASSLRGALETQYF.

The chain is built from TRBV6-6 and TRBJ2-5; 8 bases line up with TRBD2. Germline CDR1 MNHNY, CDR2 SVGAGI (reference sequence). This CDR3 comprises 14 residues. The J segment lost 4 bases and the V segment lost 10 bases, leaving 11 bases of the junction unmatched. CDR3 DNA: TGTGCCACCCAACAAGCCCGGGGGGGAGAGACCCAGTACTTC. It codes for CATQQARGGETQYF.

V is TRBV9 and J is TRBJ2-5; 15 bases fit TRBD2. The germline V gene encodes CDR1 SGDLS and CDR2 YYNGEE. V lost 4 bases, J lost 3 bases, and 4 bases stayed unmatched. The CDR3 sequence is 16 residues long. The CDR3 reads CASSKGLAGGKETQYF. The CDR3 DNA sequence: TGTGCCAGCAGCAAAGGACTAGCGGGGGGGAAAGAGACCCAGTACTTC.

This chain uses TRBV9 with TRBJ1-2; 8 bases fit TRBD1. In germline, CDR1 is SGDLS, CDR2 YYNGEE. Trimming took 0 bases from V and 0 from J; bases not matched to a gene: 4. The CDR3 has 16 residues. The CDR3 nucleotides read TGTGCCAGCAGCGTAGCTCTGGGACAGGCTAACTATGGCTACACCTTC. It encodes CASSVALGQANYGYTF.

This CDR3 is CASSLLYRGSTEAFF. The CDR3 nucleotides read TGTGCCAGCAGTTTATTGTATCGGGGGTCCACTGAAGCTTTCTTT. This chain connects TRBV28 to TRBJ1-1; tentative D call: TRBD1 (5 bases). Per the germline V gene, CDR1 is MDHEN and CDR2 is SYDVKM. This CDR3 contains 15 residues. V lost 1 base and J lost 4, with 13 bases in between.

In its sample, this clone was seen many times. The chain employs TRBV24-1 and TRBJ2-2, with no clear D. Trimming left V 2 bases short and J 0 bases short, with 6 bases between. The CDR3 runs to 15 residues. The V gene's germline CDR1 is KGHDR and CDR2 SFDVKD. DNA of the CDR3: TGTGCCACCAGTGATTCGGTCACGAACACCGGGGAGCTGTTTTTT. It yields the protein CATSDSVTNTGELFF.

V is TRBV3-1 (or the pseudogene TRBV3-2) and J is TRBJ2-7; the match to TRBD2 covers 7 bases. There are 14 residues in the CDR3. Trimming cost V 10 bases and J 7 bases; bases outside gene matches: 16. Germline values: CDR1 LGHDT, CDR2 YNNKEL (reference sequence). The CDR3 loop reads CATGNTAGVDEQYV. CDR3 sequence (DNA): TGTGCCACGGGCAATACGGCGGGGGTCGATGAGCAGTACGTC.

The sample holds a few counts of this clone. The chain is built from TRBV5-4 and TRBJ1-2, with 8 positions matching TRBD1. CDR1 is SGHNT and CDR2 is YYREEE in the germline V gene (reference sequence). The CDR3 runs to 15 residues. The junction had 9 bases not matched to a gene; V was cut back by 0 bases and J by 8 bases. CDR3 DNA: TGTGCCAGCAGCTTGGCCGGACAGGGATGGTTCGGCTACACCTTC. Translating it yields CASSLAGQGWFGYTF.